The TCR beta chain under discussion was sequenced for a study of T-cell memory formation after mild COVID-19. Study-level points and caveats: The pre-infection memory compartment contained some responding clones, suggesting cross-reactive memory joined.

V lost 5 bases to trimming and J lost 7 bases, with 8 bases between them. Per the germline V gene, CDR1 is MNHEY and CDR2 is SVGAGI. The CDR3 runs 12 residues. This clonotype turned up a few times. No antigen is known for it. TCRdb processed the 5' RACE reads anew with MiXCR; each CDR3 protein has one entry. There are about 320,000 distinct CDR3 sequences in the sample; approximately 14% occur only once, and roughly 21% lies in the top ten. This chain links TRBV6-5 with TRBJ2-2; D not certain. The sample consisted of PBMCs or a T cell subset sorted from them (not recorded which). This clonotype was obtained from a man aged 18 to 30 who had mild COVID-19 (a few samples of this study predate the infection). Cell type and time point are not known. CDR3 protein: CASSGLVGELFF. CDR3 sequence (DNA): TGTGCCAGCAGTGGTTTAGTCGGGGAGCTGTTTTTT.